This entry is about one T cell receptor beta chain. Its antigen is as yet unknown. The sample comes from a study of OX40 agonist ivuxolimab in advanced cancers. Study background: Having had anti-PD-1, anti-PD-L1 or anti-CTLA-4 therapy before was allowed, and around 44% had some. Study-level findings and limits: CD8+ T cells (on average) carried more expanded clones than CD4+ T cells.

The sampling schedule covered blood at baseline, cycle 4 day 1, and cycle 7 day 1. Sequencing was performed with immunoSEQ multiplex PCR; in TCRdb, only in-frame clones are kept and a portion is missing. The table has 77,000 or so clones, 60% to 80% seen once. This specimen was CD4+ or CD8+ T cells sorted from blood, taken in a trial of the OX40 agonist ivuxolimab. This clonotype was sampled from an adult with an advanced solid tumor such as melanoma, head and neck, liver or kidney cancer.

CDR3 protein: CASRVETGSYEQYF. CDR3 in DNA: TGTGCCAGCAGGGTCGAGACAGGGAGCTACGAGCAGTACTTC. V and J are TRBV5-4 and TRBJ2-7; the match to TRBD1 covers 7 bases. V lost 5 bases to trimming and J lost 3 bases; unmatched junction nucleotides: 8. Germline V lookup: CDR1 SGHNT, CDR2 YYREEE (reference sequence). This CDR3 contains 14 residues.